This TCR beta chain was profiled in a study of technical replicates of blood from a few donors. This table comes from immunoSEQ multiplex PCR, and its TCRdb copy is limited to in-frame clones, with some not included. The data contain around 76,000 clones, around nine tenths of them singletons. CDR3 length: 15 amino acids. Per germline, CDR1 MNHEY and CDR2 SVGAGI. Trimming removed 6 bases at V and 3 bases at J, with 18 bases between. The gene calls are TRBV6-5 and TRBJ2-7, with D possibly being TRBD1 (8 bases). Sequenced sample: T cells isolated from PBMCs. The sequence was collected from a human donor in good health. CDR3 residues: CASRGEGRGHYEQYF. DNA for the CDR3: TGTGCCAGCAGGGGGGAGGGCAGGGGGCACTACGAGCAGTACTTC.